The entry below describes one T cell receptor (beta chain). Its antigen is unknown. No base qualities exist here, and no much larger clone lies one base off it. This specimen comes from a study of identical twins (dated by TCRdb to the mid-2010s). Some background on the complete study: TCR alpha and beta repertoires from monozygotic twins, unrelated adults of various ages and cord blood were deep-sequenced to test whether fetal clonotypes persist. Replicate twin experiments were performed at different times using different library preparation protocols to rule out contamination.

Spanning cysteine to phenylalanine, the CDR3 consists of 18 amino acids. Only CDR3 DNA remains: 54 bases, in frame from the first base. V lost 3 bases and J lost 0 bases, and the count of bases not matched to a germline gene is 7. CDR1 and CDR2, per the germline V gene, are SGHTA and FQGNSA. Every donor in the study was a healthy Caucasian. Results and caveats for the whole study, not just this receptor: Zero-insertion analyses could be partly confounded by invariant T cells such as MAIT and iNKT, although diverse VJ usage argued against such confounding for most clonotypes. The excess sharing between twins in beta out-of-frame sequences was weaker because fewer shared sequences reduced the signal-to-noise ratio. Compared with coincidental sharing between unrelated individuals, out-of-frame TCR alpha sequences shared between twins showed an excess of sequences with low generation probability. Fewer insertions were carried by abundant cord blood beta clonotypes; a weaker similar trend was observed in young adult naive repertoires, while no such trend was observed in memory repertoires. Because the same donors could not be followed over many years, the conclusions relied on cross-sectional statistical analysis. Recombination models systematically underestimated out-of-frame TCR alpha sharing in monozygotic twins but agreed with sharing between unrelated individuals.

The receptor library was made with 5' RACE. Sequencing took place on an Illumina HiSeq 2000. A universal primer binding site was added through template switching, and the final cDNA carried a unique molecular identifier so that TCR cDNA molecules could be counted accurately. First-strand cDNA for TCR alpha and beta chains was synthesized from specific primers in the conserved constant-segment region. To control for contamination, every cDNA library carried two barcodes: a SMART-Mk sample barcode plus Illumina barcodes. TruSeq adapter sequences and Illumina sample barcodes were added in two successive PCR steps. The TCR alpha and beta cDNA libraries were sequenced on the Illumina HiSeq platform using custom primers. As for the authors' bioinformatics: MiGEC was used to process raw reads and extract unique molecular identifiers, and MiXCR was used to find CDR3 positions. Recombination models were inferred per individual with the repgenHMM and IGoR tools using an EM algorithm. The analysis of shared clonotypes was done with the tcR package in R, with sharing normalized by the product of cloneset sizes. To study raw recombination free of thymic and clonal selection effects, out-of-frame nonproductive sequences were analyzed. Clones were called with MiXCR by TCRdb after fastp trimmed the public reads at Q25, and only in-frame beta chains were retained. Here each entry gathers all rows of one CDR3 protein and keeps the most common genes and DNA. These V and J calls are TCRdb output, not the study's own analysis. Recorded for this sample are around 1.7 million distinct CDR3 sequences; less than 40% of them occurred a single time. About 0.25% of the sample rests with the top ten.

The sample was cord blood. The clonotype comes from a newborn girl in good health. The V and J genes are TRBV7-2 and TRBJ2-1, with 11 central nucleotides matching TRBD2. CDR3 region: CASSLGLAVTSSYNEQFF. In nucleotides, the sequence is TGTGCCAGCAGCTTGGGACTAGCGGTTACGAGCTCCTACAATGAGCAGTTCTTC. The full variable domain, completed from the reference TRBV7-2 and TRBJ2-1 proteins outside the CDR3, reads GAGVSQSPSNKVTEKGKDVELRCDPISGHTALYWYRQSLGQGLEFLIYFQGNSAPDKSGLPSDRFSAERTGGSVSTLTIQRTQQEDSAVYLCASSLGLAVTSSYNEQFFGPGTRLTVL.